The source of this TCR beta chain is a study of T cells in Graves' hyperthyroidism and ophthalmopathy. Points from the study as a whole: It was a median approximately 6 months before onset that the model predicted ophthalmopathy. By a 13 V-J model, ophthalmopathy was set apart from stable hyperthyroidism.

Of note for this clonotype: Its antigen is still unknown.

The CDR3 has 15 residues. Germline CDR1 SGHAT, CDR2 FQNNGV. V was trimmed by 5 bases and J by 0 bases, leaving 8 bases between them. TCR beta CDR3 regions were amplified from RNA. The HTBI primer set served for first-round RT-PCR of the TCR CDR3. MiXCR, applied by TCRdb to the multiplex PCR reads, yields one record per CDR3 protein. The sample yields a few hundred thousand distinct CDR3 sequences, around a sixth seen once. Ophthalmopathy patients showed a Clinical Activity Score of at least 3, NOSPECS grade of at least 4 and duration under 3 months. Used for diagnoses were clinical symptoms, serum thyroxine and TRAb, thyroid ultrasound and orbital computed tomography.

The V and J genes are TRBV11-2 and TRBJ1-6; D not certain. The specimen was blood. This TCR came from a man younger than 35 with Graves' ophthalmopathy. The CDR3 protein is CASSPMASYNSPLHF. The CDR3 bases are TGTGCCAGCAGCCCAATGGCCTCCTATAATTCACCCCTCCACTTT. Filled out from reference TRBV11-2 and TRBJ1-6, the complete variable domain reads EAGVAQSPRYKIIEKRQSVAFWCNPISGHATLYWYQQILGQGPKLLIQFQNNGVVDDSQLPKDRFSAERLKGVDSTLKIQPAKLEDSAVYLCASSPMASYNSPLHFGNGTRLTVT.